The clone carrying this T cell receptor (beta chain) came up once. Germline values: CDR1 LNHDA, CDR2 SQIVND (reference sequence). V was pared by 7 bases and J by 5 bases, with 12 bases between. The length of the CDR3 is 13 residues. This specimen belongs to a study of T cell responses to AZD1222 COVID-19 vaccine. Second-dose schedules of about 4 or about 12 weeks were combined. Assay used: immunoSEQ multiplex PCR; TCRdb lists only in-frame clones, some missing. The repertoire holds 150,000 to 200,000 clones, with roughly 92% as singletons. The chain carries TRBV19 and TRBJ1-5; weak D call: TRBD1 (6 bases). The starting material was peripheral blood, obtained 28 days after the second AZD1222 dose. The sequence came from an adult who received the AZD1222 COVID-19 vaccine. The CDR3 here is CASMGRGDQPQHF. The CDR3 nucleotides are TGTGCCAGTATGGGCAGGGGAGATCAGCCCCAGCATTTT.